This passage covers 27 T cell receptor beta chains from one sample sequenced in a study of T cell responses to AZD1222 COVID-19 vaccine. Sequenced by immunoSEQ multiplex PCR; TCRdb stores in-frame clones only, minus some. The sample records approximately 150,000 clones, 90% to 95% being singletons. Sequenced here: peripheral blood, sampled 28 days after the second AZD1222 dose. These receptor sequences come from an adult who received the AZD1222 COVID-19 vaccine.

CDR3 bases: TGTGCCAGCACCCACGGGGTTATTGCTGGCTACACCTTC. It translates to CASTHGVIAGYTF. This chain links TRBV12-3 or TRBV12-4 with TRBJ1-2; D not certain. Trimming stripped 7 bases from V and 7 bases from J, with 16 bases between. The CDR3 is made up of 13 amino acids.

CDR3 DNA sequence: TGTGCCAGCAGCTTAGTGAGGGGGTCTTACAATGAGCAGTTCTTC. Amino acid sequence: CASSLVRGSYNEQFF. The chain links TRBV11-2 to TRBJ2-1; TRBD1 might be the D (6 bases). Trimming stripped 1 base from V and 4 bases from J, with 11 bases between. Germline V gene data show CDR1 as SGHAT and CDR2 as FQNNGV. The length of the CDR3 is 15 residues.

The chain recombines TRBV11-2 with TRBJ1-1, with D possibly TRBD1 on 5 matching bases. The CDR3 has 14 residues. The germline gives CDR1 SGHAT, CDR2 FQNNGV. Deletions cut 4 bases from V and 8 bases from J, with 17 bases between. The CDR3 loop reads CASSSSYQDREAFF. Here the CDR3 DNA reads TGTGCCAGCAGCTCCTCCTACCAAGACAGAGAAGCTTTCTTT.

The genes are TRBV10-2 and TRBJ1-1, with D perhaps matching TRBD1 (6 bases). Between the trimmed V and J ends, which lost 7 bases and 7 bases, there was a span of 16 bases. Looked up from germline, CDR1 is WSHSY and CDR2 is SAAADI. There are 13 residues in the CDR3. The CDR3 loop reads CASMDRSSNEAFF. In DNA, the CDR3 is TGCGCCAGCATGGACAGAAGTTCCAATGAAGCTTTCTTT.

The chain links TRBV19 to TRBJ2-7; 10 nucleotides align to TRBD1. This CDR3 contains 14 residues. Trimming cost V 6 bases and J 2 bases; bases outside gene matches: 4. The germline CDR1 and CDR2 sequences are LNHDA and SQIVND (reference sequence). The CDR3 DNA is TGTGCCAGTAGCAGACAGGGGGCTACCTACGAGCAGTACTTC. Its protein product is CASSRQGATYEQYF. Looking up the rest from reference TRBV19 and TRBJ2-7 gives the full variable domain: DGGITQSPKYLFRKEGQNVTLSCEQNLNHDAMYWYRQDPGQGLRLIYYSQIVNDFQKGDIAEGYSVSREKKESFPLTVTSAQKNPTAFYLCASSRQGATYEQYFGPGTRLTVT.

The chain combines TRBV7-9 with TRBJ2-1, with D maybe TRBD1 (5 bases). The CDR3 is made up of 16 amino acids. Trimming pared 1 base from V and 5 bases from J, leaving 15 bases between. The germline V gene encodes CDR1 SEHNR and CDR2 FQNEAQ (reference sequence). CDR3 in DNA: TGTGCCAGCAGCTTAGGTGTCTTTGGGGCCAACAATGAGCAGTTCTTC. Its translation is CASSLGVFGANNEQFF.

The chain uses TRBV7-4 and TRBJ1-3; 7 bases map to TRBD1. Germline assignment: CDR1 SGHVT and CDR2 SQSDAQ. With 5 bases clipped from V and 0 bases from J, the junction kept 7 bases outside the gene matches. The CDR3 has 16 amino acids. CDR3 sequence reads: CASSTDRESSGNTIYF. In DNA, the CDR3 is TGTGCCAGCAGCACCGACAGGGAGAGCTCTGGAAACACCATATATTTT.

The rearrangement links TRBV7-9 to TRBJ2-2; D tentatively fits TRBD1 or TRBD2 (5 bases each). The CDR3 totals 15 residues. Trimming took off 3 bases at V and 3 bases at J, with 11 bases between the two ends. Germline V CDR1 and CDR2: SEHNR, FQNEAQ (reference sequence). The CDR3 DNA reads as TGTGCCAGCAGCTTTGGGACGTCCCACACCGGGGAGCTGTTTTTT. Translation: CASSFGTSHTGELFF.

This clone has just one count. The chain's CDR3 is CASSPTGGANTEAFF. DNA for the CDR3: TGCGCCAGCAGCCCGACAGGGGGCGCGAACACTGAAGCTTTCTTT. J is TRBJ1-1 and V is TRBV5-1, with 10 bases that match TRBD1. CDR3 length equals 15 residues. CDR1 is SGHRS and CDR2 is YFSETQ in the germline V gene. V was pared by 4 bases and J by 1 base, with 4 bases of the junction left unmatched.

The V gene is TRBV5-1, the J gene TRBJ1-1; D uncertain. In germline, CDR1 is SGHRS, CDR2 YFSETQ. The CDR3 is 14 amino acids. The V end lost 0 bases, the J end lost 0 bases, and 6 bases lay between the germline ends. CDR3 loop: CASSLEALNTEAFF. Written as DNA, the CDR3 is TGCGCCAGCAGCTTGGAGGCCCTGAACACTGAAGCTTTCTTT. Using reference TRBV5-1 and TRBJ1-1 for the parts outside the CDR3, the full variable domain is KAGVTQTPRYLIKTRGQQVTLSCSPISGHRSVSWYQQTPGQGLQFLFEYFSETQRNKGNFPGRFSGRQFSNSRSEMNVSTLELGDSALYLCASSLEALNTEAFFGQGTRLTVV.

The rearrangement links TRBV20-1 to TRBJ1-2; possibly TRBD1 for D (6 bases). The CDR3 runs to 13 residues. From germline, CDR1 is DFQATT and CDR2 SNEGSKA (reference sequence). V lost 3 bases to trimming and J lost 4 bases, with 12 bases between them. CDR3 sequence: CSASLTGVYGYTF. The CDR3 DNA reads as TGCAGTGCTAGTTTGACAGGAGTCTATGGCTACACCTTC.

The genes are TRBV6-5 and TRBJ1-2, with D hard to call. This CDR3 has 14 residues. Trimming pared 6 bases from V and 0 bases from J, leaving 11 bases between. The germline gives CDR1 MNHEY, CDR2 SVGAGI. CDR3 sequence (DNA): TGTGCCAGCAGGGATGTAGCAGCTAACTATGGCTACACCTTC. This encodes CASRDVAANYGYTF.

The sample holds one count of this clone. The chain joins TRBV15 to TRBJ2-3; D not resolved. The CDR3 extends over 12 amino acids. Germline V lookup: CDR1 LNHNV, CDR2 YYDKDF (reference sequence). V was pared by 2 bases and J by 5 bases, with 5 bases between. In DNA form, the CDR3 reads TGTGCCACCAGCAGACCCCGAGATACGCAGTATTTT. It is translated as CATSRPRDTQYF.

The V call is TRBV5-1, the J call TRBJ1-3; 7 bases agree with TRBD1. With V trimmed by 6 bases and J by 2 bases, 2 bases remained unmatched. CDR3 length: 13 amino acids. CDR1 is SGHRS, CDR2 YFSETQ, per germline. The CDR3 DNA reads as TGCGCCAGCACCGGGACAGCTGGAAACACCATATATTTT. It translates to CASTGTAGNTIYF.

The chain is built from TRBV6-2 or TRBV6-3 and TRBJ1-2; tentative D call: TRBD1 (6 bases). This CDR3 spans 16 amino acids. Germline lookup yields CDR1 MNHEY and CDR2 SVGEGT. V lost 2 bases, J lost 3 bases, and 16 bases lay in between. The CDR3 nucleotides read TGTGCCAGCAGTTACGGGAACAGGGTCCAGGACTATGGCTACACCTTC. Its translation is CASSYGNRVQDYGYTF.

The chain recombines TRBV10-3 with TRBJ2-1; 8 nucleotides align to TRBD2. Germline V gene sequence: CDR1 ENHRY, CDR2 SYGVKD. This CDR3 region has 15 residues. The V gene end was trimmed by 8 bases and the J gene end by 8 bases; junction bases not matched to a gene: 14. CDR3 coding DNA: TGTGCCATCGGCGGACTAAGCGGGAGTTCCTATGAGCAGTTCTTC. Protein sequence: CAIGGLSGSSYEQFF.

The V and J genes are TRBV5-1 and TRBJ2-7; tentative D call: TRBD1 (6 bases). The CDR3 covers 16 residues. V was trimmed by 0 bases and J by 0 bases, leaving 13 bases between them. Germline CDR1 reads SGHRS; CDR2 reads YFSETQ. The CDR3 reads CASSLVPGTSSYEQYF. For the CDR3, the DNA is TGCGCCAGCAGCTTGGTCCCGGGGACAAGCTCCTACGAGCAGTACTTC.

This clone was detected once. The rearrangement joins TRBV27 to TRBJ1-6, with 7 bases fitting TRBD1. This CDR3 has 14 amino acids. The germline CDR1 and CDR2 sequences are MNHEY and SMNVEV (reference sequence). The V segment lost 7 bases and the J segment 6 bases; nucleotides outside the gene matches: 6. CDR3 sequence: CASNPTGTNSPLHF. The CDR3 coding sequence is TGTGCCAGCAACCCGACAGGGACTAATTCACCCCTCCACTTT.

In regard to this clone: Other DNA variants within this sample encode the same CDR3. The chain couples TRBV3-1 (or the pseudogene TRBV3-2) to TRBJ2-7; no clear D gene. Germline CDR1 reads LGHDT; CDR2 reads YNNKEL (reference sequence). This CDR3 is 12 amino acids long. V lost 2 bases, J lost 3 bases, and 5 bases lay in between. The chain's CDR3 is CASSQRDYEQYF. The DNA of the CDR3 is TGTGCCAGCAGCCAAAGAGACTACGAGCAGTACTTC.

This chain uses TRBV27 with TRBJ2-7; TRBD2 might be the D (7 bases). The ends were cut back, 6 bases at V and 0 bases at J, with 15 bases in the middle. From germline, CDR1 is MNHEY and CDR2 SMNVEV (reference sequence). The CDR3 has 15 residues. CDR3 sequence reads: CASRRGPQASYEQYF. The CDR3 DNA follows: TGTGCCAGCAGGCGGGGGCCACAGGCCTCCTACGAGCAGTACTTC.

The rearrangement joins TRBV11-2 to TRBJ1-3, with 7 bases that match TRBD1. This CDR3 comprises 18 residues. The germline V gene encodes CDR1 SGHAT and CDR2 FQNNGV. The trim removed 0 bases at V and 0 bases at J, leaving 8 bases unmatched. This CDR3 is CASSLDLGTADSGNTIYF. CDR3 nucleotide sequence: TGTGCCAGCAGCTTAGATCTGGGGACAGCAGACTCTGGAAACACCATATATTTT.

The chain recombines TRBV29-1 with TRBJ2-7, with D uncertain. Germline V gene lookup returns CDR1 SQVTM and CDR2 ANQGSEA. V dropped 7 bases and J dropped 0 bases, with 16 bases sitting between them. The CDR3 contains 14 residues. The CDR3 is CSARRARSSYEQYF. CDR3 DNA sequence: TGCAGCGCCCGTCGAGCCCGGAGCTCCTACGAGCAGTACTTC.

This sequence joins TRBV5-1 and TRBJ2-3; TRBD2 is a possible D gene (5 bases). The CDR3 loop spans 14 amino acids. Germline-derived CDR1 and CDR2 are SGHRS and YFSETQ. The V gene lost 6 bases and the J gene lost 3 bases, with 14 bases spanning the gap. The CDR3 sequence: CASTEGGGTDTQYF. The DNA of the CDR3 is TGCGCCAGCACCGAGGGTGGAGGTACAGATACGCAGTATTTT.

V gene TRBV9 combines with J gene TRBJ1-4; 8 bases are a match to TRBD1. Germline CDR1 reads SGDLS; CDR2 reads YYNGEE. The V segment lost 3 bases and the J segment 7 bases; nucleotides outside the gene matches: 5. CDR3 size: 14 residues. The CDR3 protein is CASSDRGNAEKLFF. The CDR3 DNA follows: TGTGCCAGCAGCGACAGGGGGAACGCTGAAAAACTGTTTTTT.

The DNA for the CDR3 is TGTGCCAGCAGCTCCGGGACTTGGGGTAAACCCCAGCATTTT. It specifies CASSSGTWGKPQHF. V and J are TRBV7-8 and TRBJ1-5; D may be TRBD1 (5 bases). Germline values: CDR1 SGHVS, CDR2 FQNEAQ. This CDR3 has 14 residues. Trimming took off 4 bases at V and 10 bases at J, with 17 bases between the two ends.

This clone has a single count. The V gene is TRBV18, the J gene TRBJ2-3; TRBD2 matches at 9 bases. The CDR3 sequence is 19 residues long. The V gene end was trimmed by 5 bases and the J gene end by 3 bases; junction bases not matched to a gene: 18. Germline assignment: CDR1 KGHSH and CDR2 LQKENI. The CDR3: CASSKPLTSGLGHTDTQYF. The CDR3, as DNA: TGTGCCAGCTCAAAGCCCCTTACTAGCGGGCTAGGGCATACAGATACGCAGTATTTT.

This clone was counted a single time. The CDR3 is CASGARTSSSTDTQYF. CDR3 bases: TGTGCCAGCGGAGCTCGGACTAGCTCTAGCACAGATACGCAGTATTTT. The chain links TRBV27 to TRBJ2-3; 8 bases fit TRBD2. Per the germline V gene, CDR1 is MNHEY and CDR2 is SMNVEV (reference sequence). The CDR3 totals 16 residues. After removal of 8 bases from V and 0 bases from J, the junction contained 10 bases not matched to a gene.